This T cell receptor (beta chain) emerged from a study of blood T cells in healthy people across ages. A second 7 to 11 cycle PCR used barcoded and J-beta primers. TCRdb called the 5' RACE reads again in MiXCR, with one record for every CDR3 protein. The sample holds fewer than 2 million distinct CDR3 sequences, about 39% seen once. The individuals who served as donors were healthy Caucasians living in Russia, aged about 6 to 95. Sequencing was done on a sample of blood. This receptor was identified in a human donor in good health.

CDR3 bases: TGTGCCAGCAGCCTTAGCGGTTTCGTCCAAGAGACCCAGTACTTC. Its protein product is CASSLSGFVQETQYF. This chain uses TRBV7-9 with TRBJ2-5; possibly TRBD2 for D (6 bases). The germline V gene has CDR1 SEHNR and CDR2 FQNEAQ (reference sequence). The CDR3 contains 15 residues. V was shortened by 5 bases and J by 1 base, with 14 bases between the two germline ends.